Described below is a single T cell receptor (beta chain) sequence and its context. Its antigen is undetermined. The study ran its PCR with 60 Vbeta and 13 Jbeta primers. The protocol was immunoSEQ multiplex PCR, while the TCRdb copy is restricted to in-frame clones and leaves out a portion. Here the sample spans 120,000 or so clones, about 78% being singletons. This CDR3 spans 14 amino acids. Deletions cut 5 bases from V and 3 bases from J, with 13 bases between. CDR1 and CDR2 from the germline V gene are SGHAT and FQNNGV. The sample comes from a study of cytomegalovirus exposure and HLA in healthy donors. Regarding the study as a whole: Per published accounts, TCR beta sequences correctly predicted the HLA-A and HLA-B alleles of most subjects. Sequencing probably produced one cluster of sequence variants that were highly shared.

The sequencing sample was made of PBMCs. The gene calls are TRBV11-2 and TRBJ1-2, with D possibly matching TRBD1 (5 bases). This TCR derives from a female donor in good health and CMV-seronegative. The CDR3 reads CASSPGRIDYGYTF. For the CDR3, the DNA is TGTGCCAGCAGCCCAGGGCGGATAGACTATGGCTACACCTTC.